This TCR beta chain came from a study of blood T cell repertoires in COVID-19. Recovery among Cohort 3 donors was established by two negative PCRs, clearance, or symptom resolution. Trimming pared 7 bases from V and 2 bases from J, leaving 14 bases between. The germline V gene encodes CDR1 SQVTM and CDR2 ANQGSEA. This CDR3 has 13 residues. Per the original methods: Using reference gene primer amplification, nucleated cell counts were estimated. TCRdb keeps only in-frame clones here, not all; method: immunoSEQ multiplex PCR. V, J and clone size derive from that table, while D and trimming were established from the DNA sequence. In the table there are around 390,000 clones, more than 75% of which are singletons.

What was sequenced was PBMCs or T cells enriched from blood (not recorded which). This TCR derives from a woman aged 45-65 years who had recovered from COVID-19. This chain connects TRBV29-1 to TRBJ1-1; possible D gene TRBD1, 6 bases. CDR3 region: CSGRIQGNTEAFF. CDR3 nucleotide sequence: TGCAGCGGCCGTATACAGGGCAACACTGAAGCTTTCTTT.